This T cell receptor (beta chain) was captured by sequencing in a study of blood T cell repertoires in COVID-19. About the research overall: From T cells, B-cell-depleted T cells, or PBMCs came the material, which was cDNA or gDNA.

Sequencing used immunoSEQ multiplex PCR; TCRdb keeps in-frame clones, though not all of them. The table has a few hundred thousand clones, about 83% seen once. CDR1 MDHEN and CDR2 SYDVKM come from the germline V gene. This CDR3 has 14 residues. Trimming took 3 bases from V and 14 from J; bases not matched to a gene: 9. This receptor was identified in a man older than 75 with acute or convalescent COVID-19. Specimen: peripheral blood. The chain is built from TRBV28 and TRBJ2-1; TRBD2 matches at 11 bases. The CDR3 protein is CASSFSGRAGMEFF. CDR3 in DNA: TGTGCCAGCAGTTTTAGCGGGAGGGCCGGGATGGAGTTCTTC.